What follows are 3 T cell receptor beta chains derived from one specimen sequenced in a study of T cells in Graves' hyperthyroidism and ophthalmopathy. Amplified regions were TCR beta CDR3 sequences from RNA transcripts. The TCR CDR3 first-round RT-PCR relied on the HTBI primer set. TCRdb called the multiplex PCR reads again in MiXCR, with one record for every CDR3 protein. The sample has 300,000 or so distinct CDR3 sequences, approximately 16% seen once; the top ten hold approximately 35%. The sequencing input was blood. These TCRs come from a man under 40 with Graves' hyperthyroidism.

This chain joins TRBV12-3 or TRBV12-4 and TRBJ2-1, with D possibly TRBD1 on 7 matching bases. The CDR3 runs 11 residues. Trimming removed 6 bases from V and 10 bases from J, with 10 bases in between. Here the CDR3 DNA reads TGTGCCAGCAGACCAGGGGGGGAGCAGTTCTTC. It specifies CASRPGGEQFF.

This clonotype was seen a handful of times. The V gene is TRBV5-1, the J gene TRBJ2-1, with D tentatively TRBD2 (7 bases). The CDR3 sequence is 15 residues long. Per the germline V gene, CDR1 is SGHRS and CDR2 is YFSETQ. Between the trimmed V and J ends, which lost 8 bases and 2 bases, there was a span of 17 bases. The CDR3 spells CASRGGGGPYNEQFF. In nucleotides, the CDR3 is TGCGCCAGTCGAGGGGGGGGCGGGCCCTACAATGAGCAGTTCTTC.

As regards this clonotype: One base away lies a much larger clone, so this may be a sequencing read error. The V gene is TRBV10-3, the J gene TRBJ1-1, with D possibly being TRBD1 (5 bases). This CDR3 region has 16 residues. V was pared by 11 bases and J by 1 base, with 23 bases between. Germline-derived CDR1 and CDR2 are ENHRY and SYGVKD. CDR3 protein: CALGGTEDISNTEAFF. The CDR3 DNA reads TGTGCCCTCGGGGGGACCGAGGACATCTCGAACACTGAAGCTTTCTTT.